This TCR beta chain was retrieved from a study of T cells in localized non-small cell lung cancer. To note about this clone: Other nucleotide sequences in the sample specify the same CDR3.

Profiling relied on immunoSEQ multiplex PCR, and the TCRdb table lists in-frame clones only, not all of them. The sample records some 1,500 clones, about 20% being singletons. The clonotype originates from a woman aged 40 to 75 with stage I lung adenocarcinoma. The source was normal lung tissue next to the tumor, collected before any cancer treatment.

CDR3 nucleotide sequence: TGTGCCAGCAGCGTAGATGTGGGGGAGCTGTTTTTT. Its protein is CASSVDVGELFF. V is TRBV9 and J is TRBJ2-2; D unresolved. The CDR3 length is 12 residues. CDR1 and CDR2 from the germline V gene are SGDLS and YYNGEE. Trimming pared 0 bases from V and 8 bases from J, leaving 5 bases between.